Listed here are 21 T cell receptor beta chains from one sample, sequenced in a study of control samples from healthy donors and cancer patients. Repertoires were generated with immunoSEQ multiplex PCR, while TCRdb's copy carries only in-frame clones and drops some. Of around 82,000 clones listed, around 87% are singletons. Sequences were obtained from blood. These receptors were collected from a man aged 45-60 years in good health.

The CDR3 is CASSWRLRDTQYF. Written as DNA, the CDR3 is TGTGCCAGCAGCTGGCGTCTTCGAGATACGCAGTATTTT. V gene TRBV9 combines with J gene TRBJ2-3; D gene uncertain. CDR3 length: 13 residues. Deletions cut 4 bases from V and 5 bases from J, with 11 bases between. Germline-derived CDR1 and CDR2 are SGDLS and YYNGEE.

This clone was counted only a few times. The rearrangement uses TRBV9 and TRBJ2-6; D possibly uses TRBD1 or TRBD2 (6 bases each). CDR3 length: 22 residues. CDR1 is SGDLS and CDR2 is YYNGEE in the germline V gene. Trimming pared 0 bases from V and 0 bases from J, leaving 25 bases between. The CDR3 DNA is TGTGCCAGCAGCGTAGAGGGGGGTAGTAGAACAGGGTCCCTCTCTGGGGCCAACGTCCTGACTTTC. Its translation: CASSVEGGSRTGSLSGANVLTF.

The rearrangement joins TRBV28 to TRBJ2-3, with 11 bases that match TRBD1. The V segment lost 6 bases and the J segment 1 base; nucleotides outside the gene matches: 0. Germline V gene lookup returns CDR1 MDHEN and CDR2 SYDVKM. CDR3 length equals 14 residues. CDR3 in DNA: TGTGCCAGCAGGGACAGGGGGCGCACAGATACGCAGTATTTT. This gives the protein CASRDRGRTDTQYF.

The sample holds a few counts of this clone. The chain couples TRBV6-6 to TRBJ2-2, with a tentative D call TRBD2 (6 bases). Trimming cost V 4 bases and J 2 bases, with 11 bases left between them. The CDR3 has 15 residues. Germline-derived CDR1 and CDR2 are MNHNY and SVGAGI (reference sequence). CDR3 sequence reads: CASSFGSPNTGELFF. CDR3 DNA sequence: TGTGCCAGCAGTTTCGGGAGCCCTAACACCGGGGAGCTGTTTTTT.

The chain is built from TRBV6-2 or TRBV6-3 and TRBJ1-4, with 7 bases identical to TRBD1. Germline V lookup: CDR1 MNHEY, CDR2 SVGEGT. Germline trimming cut 6 bases from V and 5 bases from J; bases unmatched to any gene: 6. The CDR3 is made up of 14 amino acids. The DNA for the CDR3 is TGTGCCAGCAGCACCGGGACAGAAAATGAAAAACTGTTTTTT. It yields the protein CASSTGTENEKLFF.

This chain uses TRBV4-1 with TRBJ2-3; TRBD2 matches 8 bases. This CDR3 has 17 amino acids. Trimming removed 1 base from V and 4 bases from J; junction bases left unmatched: 10. The V gene's germline CDR1 is MGHRA and CDR2 YSYEKL. The CDR3 region has the DNA TGCGCCAGCAGCCAAGCTCCTCCCGGGGGGGCTCCAGATACGCAGTATTTT. Translated, it gives CASSQAPPGGAPDTQYF.

V usage is TRBV4-2 and J usage is TRBJ2-7; 11 bases match TRBD2. Germline V gene data show CDR1 as LGHNA and CDR2 as YNFKEQ. CDR3 length: 15 amino acids. J was trimmed by 2 bases and V by 1 base; bases with no gene match: 1. CDR3 sequence reads: CASSQATSGAYEQYF. The CDR3 nucleotides are TGTGCCAGCAGCCAAGCGACTAGCGGGGCCTACGAGCAGTACTTC.

The CDR3 DNA reads as TGTGCCAGCAGCGGGACAGGGGGCGACTATGAGCAGTTCTTC. This sequence encodes CASSGTGGDYEQFF. The V and J genes are TRBV9 and TRBJ2-1; 11 bases agree with TRBD1. The CDR3 spans 14 residues. The ends lost 3 bases at V and 8 bases at J; junction bases unmatched: 4. Looked up from germline, CDR1 is SGDLS and CDR2 is YYNGEE.

The chain joins TRBV4-1 to TRBJ2-7, with 12 bases lining up with TRBD1. Germline assignment: CDR1 MGHRA and CDR2 YSYEKL. The junction had 6 bases not matched to a gene; V was cut back by 1 base and J by 2 bases. This CDR3 comprises 17 residues. The CDR3 is CASSQAWGDRGPYEQYF. The CDR3 DNA reads TGCGCCAGCAGCCAAGCTTGGGGGGACAGGGGGCCCTACGAGCAGTACTTC.

J is TRBJ1-6 and V is TRBV11-2; D is uncertain. Trimming took 0 bases from V and 9 from J, leaving 6 bases between them. The CDR3 consists of 13 residues. CDR1 and CDR2 from the germline V gene are SGHAT and FQNNGV. CDR3 sequence: CASSLDRVSPLHF. The CDR3 DNA is TGTGCCAGCAGCTTAGATCGGGTTTCACCCCTCCACTTT.

This clone was detected a few times. This sequence joins TRBV7-9 and TRBJ1-4; TRBD1 aligns across 9 bases. J was trimmed by 8 bases and V by 3 bases; bases with no gene match: 7. CDR3 length: 15 amino acids. CDR1 and CDR2 from the germline V gene are SEHNR and FQNEAQ (reference sequence). CDR3 in DNA: TGTGCCAGCAGCTTTGATCGACAGGGGGACGAAAAACTGTTTTTT. Translated: CASSFDRQGDEKLFF.

The rearrangement uses TRBV6-5 and TRBJ2-7; D gene ambiguous. This CDR3 comprises 12 residues. Germline values: CDR1 MNHEY, CDR2 SVGAGI. Between the trimmed V and J ends, which lost 2 bases and 3 bases, there was a span of 5 bases. CDR3 loop: CASSYDGYEQYF. The CDR3 DNA follows: TGTGCCAGCAGTTACGACGGCTACGAGCAGTACTTC.

The chain couples TRBV4-3 to TRBJ1-1; D unresolved. CDR1 is LGHNA and CDR2 is YSLEER in the germline V gene. V lost 0 bases, J lost 4 bases, and 9 bases lay in between. The length of the CDR3 is 14 residues. The CDR3 reads CASSQDLSFTEAFF. The CDR3 DNA sequence: TGCGCCAGCAGCCAAGATCTGAGTTTCACTGAAGCTTTCTTT.

V gene TRBV2 combines with J gene TRBJ1-4; D not certain. Looked up from germline, CDR1 is SNHLY and CDR2 is FYNNEI. The CDR3 spans 14 residues. The germline V and J ends were trimmed by 6 bases and 2 bases, with 10 bases remaining between them. The CDR3 spells CASRVSETNEKLFF. The CDR3 nucleotides read TGTGCCAGCAGAGTATCAGAGACTAATGAAAAACTGTTTTTT.

The chain uses TRBV4-3 and TRBJ2-1, with 14 bases fitting TRBD2. This CDR3 has 15 amino acids. The trim removed 4 bases at V and 8 bases at J, leaving 4 bases unmatched. Looked up from germline, CDR1 is LGHNA and CDR2 is YSLEER. The CDR3 DNA reads as TGCGCCAGCAGCCCGACTAGCGGGGGGGCTTATGAGCAGTTCTTC. This codes for CASSPTSGGAYEQFF.

This clone is a singleton in its sample. This chain's CDR3 is CASRWGDSPLHF. Here the CDR3 DNA reads TGTGCCAGCAGGTGGGGGGATTCACCCCTCCACTTT. This chain connects TRBV5-6 to TRBJ1-6; D is perhaps TRBD1 (5 bases). Germline assignment: CDR1 SGHDT and CDR2 YYEEEE. V dropped 5 bases and J dropped 8 bases, with 8 bases sitting between them. This CDR3 region has 12 residues.

The J gene is TRBJ2-1, the V gene TRBV25-1, with 11 bases lining up with TRBD2. This CDR3 has 16 residues. The germline V gene encodes CDR1 MGHDK and CDR2 SYGVNS. The V segment lost 1 base and the J segment 15 bases; nucleotides outside the gene matches: 14. CDR3 nucleotide sequence: TGTGCCAGCAGTGAATTCTTAGCGGGAGGGGCCCAATCATTGTTCTTC. It codes for CASSEFLAGGAQSLFF.

The V gene is TRBV18, the J gene TRBJ2-7; no firm D call. The germline V gene encodes CDR1 KGHSH and CDR2 LQKENI. Trimming cost V 5 bases and J 3 bases, with 11 bases left between them. The CDR3 runs to 13 residues. Here the CDR3 reads CASSRDGFYEQYF. CDR3 in DNA: TGTGCCAGCTCAAGAGACGGATTCTACGAGCAGTACTTC.

Comments on this clone: At one end, the junction sequence differs from germline, possibly due to a read error. The J gene is TRBJ2-2, the V gene TRBV7-7; TRBD1 is a possible D gene (6 bases). The CDR3 has 17 amino acids. The germline V gene has CDR1 SSHAT and CDR2 FNYEAQ (reference sequence). The CDR3, as DNA: TGTGCTAGCAGCTTAGCTAGGTATCCAGGGGAATCCGGGGAGCTGTTTTTT. Its translation is CASSLARYPGESGELFF.

This clone was recorded once. This chain links TRBV27 with TRBJ2-4; D is undetermined. This CDR3 spans 14 amino acids. Trimming took off 2 bases at V and 12 bases at J, with 17 bases between the two ends. Germline assignment: CDR1 MNHEY and CDR2 SMNVEV (reference sequence). CDR3: CASSLNRQDSSQYF. In nucleotides, the CDR3 is TGTGCCAGCAGTTTAAATCGGCAGGATTCTTCTCAGTACTTC.

The chain joins TRBV6-2 or TRBV6-3 to TRBJ1-1; tentative D call: TRBD1 (6 bases). Between the trimmed V and J ends, which lost 4 bases and 2 bases, there was a span of 11 bases. This CDR3 is 14 amino acids long. Germline V lookup: CDR1 MNHEY, CDR2 SVGEGT. The CDR3: CASSSQGLNTEAFF. The DNA of the CDR3 is TGTGCCAGCAGTTCGCAGGGGTTAAACACTGAAGCTTTCTTT.